The entry below gives a single T cell receptor beta chain sequence along with its context. Its matching antigen is unknown. Primers for the PCR totalled 60 Vbeta and 13 Jbeta. The assay was immunoSEQ multiplex PCR, and TCRdb's table has in-frame clones only and misses some. The sample yields roughly 40,000 clones, roughly four fifths seen once. These data originate in a study of cytomegalovirus exposure and HLA in healthy donors. Study-wide background: Of some 400 genotyped donors, roughly 80% grouped in the Caucasian-associated ancestry cluster. The study, taken as a whole, reports: It was assumed in the presence/absence analyses that sequencing depth was roughly uniform across donors.

The CDR3 has 16 residues. The germline V gene has CDR1 MDHEN and CDR2 SYDVKM. Trimming cost V 5 bases and J 1 base; bases outside gene matches: 5. The source of this sequence is a woman in her 40s in good health and CMV-seronegative. The sequenced sample consisted of PBMCs. V gene TRBV28 combines with J gene TRBJ2-5; 12 bases map to TRBD2. The CDR3 DNA sequence: TGTGCCAGCAGTCGTAGACTAGCGGGGGCCCAAGAGACCCAGTACTTC. It encodes CASSRRLAGAQETQYF.